These T cell receptor beta chains were read from a single sample in a study of identical twins. Using its own MiXCR run on the 5' RACE reads, TCRdb lists one record per CDR3 protein. The repertoire has approximately 300,000 distinct CDR3 sequences, 9.5% of them found once; the top ten carry approximately 7%. These data also featured in a second study, about yellow fever vaccine responses in identical twins.

Sequenced input: CD8+ T cells sorted from blood. The receptors derive from a young woman in good health. Both conserved end residues are part of each CDR3. The D gene is left open where the match is weak. Where a row states a size, it is once, few, many or the class of an expanded clone; other rows omit it.

v_gene	j_gene	d_gene	abundance	CDR3aa	CDR3nt
TRBV29-1	TRBJ2-7	TRBD1	NA	CSVEVRGPDEQYF	TGCAGCGTTGAAGTTAGGGGGCCGGATGAGCAGTACTTC
TRBV20-1	TRBJ2-7	NA	NA	CSASSGYEQYF	TGCAGTGCTAGTTCCGGATACGAGCAGTACTTC
TRBV12-5	TRBJ2-3	NA	NA	CASGPTLDTPTDTQYF	TGTGCTAGTGGCCCAACTCTGGACACACCTACGGATACGCAGTATTTT
TRBV4-1	TRBJ2-7	NA	many	CASSQGRMVPYEQYF	TGCGCCAGCAGCCAAGGAAGGATGGTACCCTACGAGCAGTACTTC
TRBV27	TRBJ2-2	TRBD2	few	CASSLSTGLAGVELFF	TGTGCCAGCAGTTTATCGACGGGACTAGCGGGAGTGGAGCTGTTTTTT
TRBV29-1	TRBJ2-1	TRBD2	few	CSVGGVRGDNEQFF	TGCAGCGTTGGGGGGGTGCGGGGGGACAATGAGCAGTTCTTC
TRBV7-9	TRBJ1-3	NA	many	CASSPQQGSSGNTIYF	TGTGCCAGCAGCCCGCAACAGGGCTCCTCTGGAAACACCATATATTTT
TRBV5-5	TRBJ2-1	TRBD2	many	CASSWERGPPYNEQFF	TGTGCCAGCAGCTGGGAGCGGGGGCCCCCCTACAATGAGCAGTTCTTC
TRBV27	TRBJ2-2	TRBD2	NA	CASSLSVTSADTGELFF	TGTGCCAGCAGTTTATCGGTGACTAGCGCGGACACCGGGGAGCTGTTTTTT
TRBV20-1	TRBJ2-7	TRBD2	many	CSARPELAGGLYEQYF	TGCAGTGCTAGACCTGAACTAGCGGGGGGACTATACGAGCAGTACTTC
TRBV5-6	TRBJ2-7	NA	many	CASTLAGLASYEQYF	TGTGCCAGCACCTTGGCCGGACTGGCCTCCTACGAGCAGTACTTC
TRBV28	TRBJ1-4	TRBD1	few	CASRRRQGGLRKLFF	TGTGCCAGCAGGCGCCGGCAGGGGGGACTTCGGAAACTGTTTTTT
TRBV27	TRBJ1-2	NA	many	CASSLSVGGFPSNYGYTF	TGTGCCAGCAGTTTATCGGTCGGAGGGTTCCCGTCTAACTATGGCTACACCTTC
TRBV3-1	TRBJ2-5	TRBD2	NA	CASCLRLAVEDGQETQYF	TGTGCCAGCTGCTTGCGGCTAGCGGTCGAGGATGGGCAAGAGACCCAGTACTTC
TRBV11-2	TRBJ2-5	TRBD2	NA	CASSLGVRLAGALETQYF	TGTGCCAGCAGCTTAGGGGTTCGACTAGCGGGGGCGCTAGAGACCCAGTACTTC
TRBV3-1	TRBJ1-2	NA	many	CASQTQNYGYTF	TGTGCCAGCCAGACACAGAACTATGGCTACACCTTC
TRBV30	TRBJ2-7	TRBD2	NA	CAWNPRDYLYEQYF	TGTGCCTGGAACCCCAGGGACTACCTCTACGAGCAGTACTTC
TRBV6-5	TRBJ2-3	TRBD2	once	CASSYSRLAGATDTQYF	TGTGCCAGCAGTTACTCCCGACTAGCGGGAGCCACAGATACGCAGTATTTT
TRBV6-1	TRBJ2-7	NA	NA	CASNSPVHEQYF	TGTGCCAGCAATTCCCCCGTACACGAGCAGTACTTC
TRBV4-3	TRBJ2-3	NA	many	CASSQEREQGADTQYF	TGCGCCAGCAGCCAAGAACGGGAGCAGGGCGCAGATACGCAGTATTTT
TRBV30	TRBJ2-3	TRBD2	few	CAWSEWREGLDTQYF	TGTGCCTGGAGTGAATGGCGGGAGGGCTTAGATACGCAGTATTTT
TRBV2	TRBJ2-7	NA	many	CASRALYEQYF	TGTGCCAGCAGGGCTTTGTACGAGCAGTACTTC
TRBV12-3/TRBV12-4	TRBJ1-5	TRBD1	few	CASSLAGGTSNQPQHF	TGTGCCAGCAGTTTGGCAGGGGGCACGAGCAATCAGCCCCAGCATTTT
TRBV4-3	TRBJ1-4	NA	few	CASSQDGKWTNEKLFF	TGCGCCAGCAGCCAAGATGGGAAGTGGACTAATGAAAAACTGTTTTTT
TRBV11-2	TRBJ2-1	NA	many	CASSQGLYLYNEQFF	TGTGCCAGCAGCCAGGGACTGTACCTATACAATGAGCAGTTCTTC
TRBV5-1	TRBJ2-1	TRBD2	few	CASSNTPGTSGGHRHEQFF	TGCGCCAGCAGCAACACACCCGGGACTAGCGGGGGCCACAGGCATGAGCAGTTCTTC